The 22 T cell receptor beta chains in this list originate from one sample, sequenced in a study of T cells in Graves' hyperthyroidism and ophthalmopathy. The investigators amplified TCR beta CDR3 regions from RNA transcripts. The HTBI primer set drove a first-round RT-PCR of the TCR CDR3. TCRdb reanalysed the multiplex PCR reads using MiXCR and keeps one entry per CDR3 protein. This table holds hundreds of thousands of distinct CDR3 sequences, nearly 45% found once. Sequencing was carried out using peripheral blood or thyroid tissue (not recorded which). All receptors derive from an adult man with Graves' disease, either hyperthyroidism or ophthalmopathy (not recorded which).

In its sample, this clonotype was seen a few times. The chain has TRBV6-5 and TRBJ1-2, with 8 bases matching TRBD1. This CDR3 comprises 14 residues. J lost 1 base, V lost 5 bases, and 3 bases had no gene match. Germline CDR1 is MNHEY and CDR2 is SVGAGI. The CDR3 spells CASSRTGYNYGYTF. The CDR3 DNA follows: TGTGCCAGCAGTAGGACAGGGTATAACTATGGCTACACCTTC.

The sample holds many counts of this clonotype. J is TRBJ1-5 and V is TRBV20-1, with D unclear. V lost 0 bases and J 0 bases, leaving 6 bases between the germline ends. Germline CDR1 reads DFQATT; CDR2 reads SNEGSKA (reference sequence). This CDR3 region has 14 residues. Here the CDR3 DNA reads TGCAGTGCTAGAGATCGGAGTAGCAATCAGCCCCAGCATTTT. Translated: CSARDRSSNQPQHF.

In its sample, this clonotype was seen a few times. This chain uses TRBV20-1 with TRBJ1-1, with D possibly TRBD1 on 5 matching bases. V lost 6 bases, J lost 1 base, and 18 bases lay in between. The CDR3 loop spans 15 amino acids. Germline-derived CDR1 and CDR2 are DFQATT and SNEGSKA (reference sequence). The CDR3 nucleotides are TGCAGTGCCGCCTTGGGGGGGACCGCGAACACTGAAGCTTTCTTT. It yields the protein CSAALGGTANTEAFF.

With regard to this clonotype: Since a much larger clone is just one base distant, this may be a read error. This chain uses TRBV10-3 with TRBJ2-7; TRBD1 agrees at 7 bases. Germline V CDR1 and CDR2: ENHRY, SYGVKD. This CDR3 has 13 residues. Trimming cost V 1 base and J 4 bases; bases outside gene matches: 1. The CDR3 sequence is CAISEYRGYEQYF. CDR3 bases: TGTGCCATCAGTGAGTACAGGGGATACGAGCAGTACTTC.

The CDR3 loop is CASSHGTGGTEAFF. The DNA of the CDR3 is TGTGCCAGTAGTCACGGGACAGGGGGCACTGAAGCTTTCTTT. The gene calls are TRBV19 and TRBJ1-1; 11 bases fit TRBD1. Unmatched junction bases numbered 3, after V lost 5 bases and J lost 4 bases. The V gene's germline CDR1 is LNHDA and CDR2 SQIVND (reference sequence). The CDR3 spans 14 residues.

This clonotype was counted only a few times. J is TRBJ2-7 and V is TRBV20-1; possibly TRBD2 for D (6 bases). Germline loops: CDR1 DFQATT, CDR2 SNEGSKA (reference sequence). This CDR3 region has 14 residues. V lost 0 bases to trimming and J lost 3 bases, with 12 bases between them. The CDR3 loop reads CSARDWGVGYEQYF. The DNA for the CDR3 is TGCAGTGCTAGAGATTGGGGGGTCGGCTACGAGCAGTACTTC.

This chain uses TRBV7-6 with TRBJ1-4, with D perhaps matching TRBD1 (6 bases). V gave up 2 bases and J gave up 5 bases, with 15 bases separating them. This CDR3 is built from 16 residues. Germline V CDR1 and CDR2: SGHVS, FNYEAQ. CDR3 amino acids: CASSLSGARINEKLFF. The CDR3 region has the DNA TGTGCCAGCAGCTTATCGGGGGCCAGAATAAATGAAAAACTGTTTTTT.

Concerning this clonotype: At one of its ends the junction is not consistent with the germline gene, which may arise from a read error. This chain's CDR3 is CSVEEKQGF. Here the CDR3 DNA reads TGCAGCGTTGAGGAAAAACAGGGATTT. V and J are TRBV29-1 and TRBJ1-4; D perhaps matches TRBD1 (6 bases). CDR1 is SQVTM, CDR2 ANQGSEA, per germline. The CDR3 has 9 amino acids.

Here the CDR3 reads CAIRGQGVGYTF. The CDR3 bases are TGTGCCATCAGAGGACAGGGGGTGGGCTACACCTTC. This chain uses TRBV10-3 with TRBJ1-2; TRBD1 matches at 10 bases. Trimming cost V 6 bases and J 8 bases; bases outside gene matches: 3. The CDR3 runs to 12 residues. Germline CDR1 ENHRY, CDR2 SYGVKD.

A note on this clonotype: A much larger clone differs by one base, so this may be a read error. The genes are TRBV12-3 or TRBV12-4 and TRBJ1-4; D remains unclear. The CDR3 is 15 amino acids. The V end lost 8 bases, the J end lost 6 bases, and 19 bases lay between the germline ends. The CDR3 nucleotides are TGTGCCAGCTGCGTAGTCGGGATTGGGGATGAAAAACTGTTTTTT. Residues: CASCVVGIGDEKLFF.

This clonotype was counted ten times or more. The rearrangement joins TRBV2 to TRBJ2-7; possible D gene TRBD1, 7 bases. V lost 3 bases and J lost 0, with 12 bases in between. The CDR3 has 15 amino acids. CDR1 and CDR2 (germline): SNHLY, FYNNEI. The CDR3 region is CASSETRDSSYEQYF. In DNA, the CDR3 is TGTGCCAGCAGTGAGACTAGGGACAGCTCCTACGAGCAGTACTTC.

This clonotype appeared many times. This chain joins TRBV10-3 and TRBJ1-5; D is ambiguous. Between the trimmed V and J ends, which lost 3 bases and 7 bases, there was a span of 10 bases. The CDR3 covers 13 residues. Per the germline V gene, CDR1 is ENHRY and CDR2 is SYGVKD. DNA of the CDR3: TGTGCCATCAGTGAAGAGGGCGACCAGCCCCAGCATTTT. Protein sequence: CAISEEGDQPQHF.

At least ten counts were recorded for this clonotype. The chain links TRBV9 to TRBJ1-6; 9 bases are a match to TRBD1. This CDR3 spans 16 amino acids. Germline CDR1 reads SGDLS; CDR2 reads YYNGEE. V lost 0 bases to trimming and J lost 10 bases; unmatched junction nucleotides: 8. The CDR3 bases are TGTGCCAGCAGCGTAGCCCAGGGACAGGGTGGGTCACCCCTCCACTTT. Translation: CASSVAQGQGGSPLHF.

This clonotype was observed many times. The chain is built from TRBV15 and TRBJ1-3; D is uncertain. The CDR3 is 14 amino acids. Germline V gene data show CDR1 as LNHNV and CDR2 as YYDKDF (reference sequence). V was clipped by 3 bases and J by 4 bases, with 10 bases between them. CDR3 DNA sequence: TGTGCCACCAGCAGGGGGTCGCGAGGAAACACCATATATTTT. It specifies CATSRGSRGNTIYF.

The chain carries TRBV10-2 and TRBJ1-6, with D possibly matching TRBD1 (5 bases). The germline V gene has CDR1 WSHSY and CDR2 SAAADI. V gave up 0 bases and J gave up 10 bases, with 13 bases separating them. CDR3 length: 15 amino acids. The CDR3 loop reads CASSESTVSGSPLHF. CDR3 DNA: TGCGCCAGCAGTGAGTCGACAGTTTCGGGATCACCCCTCCACTTT.

On this clonotype: A read error may account for a junction end that differs from germline. This chain joins TRBV2 and TRBJ1-5, with D perhaps TRBD1 (5 bases). This CDR3 contains 13 residues. The V gene's germline CDR1 is SNHLY and CDR2 FYNNEI. CDR3 DNA sequence: TGTGCCAGCAGTGTATCGCTAGCGGGGCCCGAGCATTTT. Residues: CASSVSLAGPEHF.

As concerns this clonotype: A clone one base away is much larger, so this may be a read error. The missing conserved phenylalanine or tryptophan at the end of this CDR3 makes a read error likely. The chain combines TRBV7-9 with TRBJ1-2; D is unresolved. CDR3 length: 12 amino acids. V was pared by 3 bases and J by 2 bases, with 4 bases between. The germline V gene has CDR1 SEHNR and CDR2 FQNEAQ (reference sequence). The CDR3 reads CASSLRNYGYTL. The CDR3 bases are TGTGCCAGCAGCTTGAGAAACTATGGCTACACCCTC.

Worth noting for this clonotype: This may stem from a read error, because a much larger clone lies one nucleotide away. The rearrangement uses TRBV20-1 and TRBJ1-5; D remains ambiguous. CDR3 length: 13 amino acids. Germline V lookup: CDR1 DFQATT, CDR2 SNEGSKA (reference sequence). CDR3 coding DNA: TGCAGTGCTAGAGATCTGGGGAATCGGCCCCAGCATTTT. Translating it yields CSARDLGNRPQHF.

The chain couples TRBV20-1 to TRBJ1-6; D possibly corresponds to TRBD1 (5 bases). This CDR3 has 14 amino acids. Germline CDR1 DFQATT, CDR2 SNEGSKA (reference sequence). Trimming pared 1 base from V and 5 bases from J, leaving 9 bases between. The CDR3 is CSARVGGNNSPLHF. The DNA for the CDR3 is TGCAGTGCTAGAGTCGGGGGAAATAATTCACCCCTCCACTTT.

The rearrangement joins TRBV7-9 to TRBJ2-7; TRBD1 matches at 8 bases. After removal of 5 bases from V and 3 bases from J, the junction contained 9 bases not matched to a gene. Germline lookup yields CDR1 SEHNR and CDR2 FQNEAQ (reference sequence). CDR3 length: 15 residues. The CDR3 DNA reads TGTGCCAGCAGCCCGGCCACGACAGGGGACTACGAGCAGTACTTC. This translates into CASSPATTGDYEQYF.

Regarding this clonotype: At one of its ends the junction is not consistent with the germline gene, which may arise from a read error. V gene TRBV25-1 combines with J gene TRBJ1-4; no firm D call. Germline loops: CDR1 MGHDK, CDR2 SYGVNS. This CDR3 has 12 amino acids. The CDR3 loop reads CASKPTNEKLFF. The CDR3, as DNA: TGTGCTAGCAAACCAACTAATGAAAAACTGTTTTTT.

This sequence joins TRBV7-8 and TRBJ1-4, with unresolved D. Germline loops: CDR1 SGHVS, CDR2 FQNEAQ. The CDR3 has 15 amino acids. Trimming stripped 8 bases from V and 5 bases from J, with 18 bases between. The CDR3 here is CASSPPTQMNEKLFF. CDR3 in DNA: TGTGCCAGCTCACCACCGACACAGATGAATGAAAAACTGTTTTTT.